The present entry profiles one TCR beta chain with its context. The antigen remains undetermined. Here immunoSEQ multiplex PCR was the method, and the copy in TCRdb shows in-frame clones only, minus some. The data show 45,000 or so clones, about 90% seen once. This entry belongs to a study of T cell responses to AZD1222 COVID-19 vaccine. With V trimmed by 5 bases and J by 4 bases, 5 bases remained unmatched. This CDR3 region has 14 residues. The V gene's germline CDR1 is MDHEN and CDR2 SYDVKM. Study conclusions and caveats: Dominant at 160-218 and 743-854, vaccine-associated CD4 TCRs also spanned spike. Reportedly, nearly half the spike-specific TCRs target unmutated variant regions. Elevations in Spike-specific TCR breadth and depth followed administration of two AZD1222 doses. Samples come after the peak T cell response, not at day 14.

The sequenced sample was peripheral blood, obtained 28 days after the second AZD1222 dose. The receptor's source is an adult who received the AZD1222 COVID-19 vaccine. The J gene is TRBJ2-1, the V gene TRBV28; 7 nucleotides match TRBD1. The CDR3 sequence: CASSQRRGYNEQFF. The CDR3 bases are TGTGCCAGCAGTCAACGCAGGGGGTACAATGAGCAGTTCTTC. Full variable domain (remainder filled in from reference TRBV28 and TRBJ2-1): DVKVTQSSRYLVKRTGEKVFLECVQDMDHENMFWYRQDPGLGLRLIYFSYDVKMKEKGDIPEGYSVSREKKERFSLILESASTNQTSMYLCASSQRRGYNEQFFGPGTRLTVL.